The clone carrying this T cell receptor beta chain has just one count. Its specificity is unknown. The CDR3 is 15 amino acids. Germline V gene sequence: CDR1 LGHDT, CDR2 YNNKEL (reference sequence). With V trimmed by 1 base and J by 0 bases, 2 bases remained unmatched. The repertoire was sequenced with immunoSEQ multiplex PCR; TCRdb's copy has only in-frame clones and lacks some. This sample yields under 100,000 clones, of which 80% to 90% are seen a single time; under 20% belongs to the top ten. This sample is part of a study of T cell responses to AZD1222 COVID-19 vaccine. Findings of the study overall: Unmutated regions of variants are reportedly targeted by nearly half of spike-specific TCRs.

Sequences were derived from peripheral blood, sampled on day 0 of AZD1222 vaccination. The clonotype was recovered from an adult in good health. The chain is built from TRBV3-1 (or the pseudogene TRBV3-2) and TRBJ1-1, with TRBD1 identical over 7 bases. The CDR3: CASSQGDSLNTEAFF. As DNA, the CDR3 is TGTGCCAGCAGCCAAGGGGACAGCTTGAACACTGAAGCTTTCTTT.